Presented here are 5 T cell receptor beta chains from one specimen sequenced in a study of Ad26.COV2.S vaccination and SARS-CoV-2 variants. Described treatment: roughly 19 received Ad26.COV2.S at low or high dose, single or two shots; roughly 5 received placebo; per-sample allocation not given. Sampling took place 63 days after the first vaccine or placebo injection. TCRdb keeps only in-frame clones here, not all; method: immunoSEQ multiplex PCR. Among approximately 480,000 clones, around 88% were seen once, and the ten largest hold roughly 12%. This specimen consisted of peripheral blood, obtained in a trial of Ad26.COV2.S vaccine versus placebo. All receptors derive from a person between 18 and 65 years old who received the Ad26.COV2.S COVID-19 vaccine or a placebo.

This clone was recorded once. V gene TRBV7-3 combines with J gene TRBJ2-1, with D hard to call. Trimming pared 5 bases from V and 4 bases from J, leaving 12 bases between. The CDR3 is 14 amino acids. The germline gives CDR1 SGHTA, CDR2 FQGTGA. The CDR3 sequence is CASSPKGSYNEQFF. CDR3 DNA: TGTGCCAGCAGCCCTAAGGGCAGTTACAATGAGCAGTTCTTC.

The rearrangement uses TRBV19 and TRBJ2-6; possibly TRBD1 for D (7 bases). The CDR3 consists of 16 residues. Germline V gene data show CDR1 as LNHDA and CDR2 as SQIVND (reference sequence). Trimming shortened V by 9 bases and J by 0 bases, and 15 bases separated the two germline ends. CDR3 nucleotides: TGTGCCAGCGCCAACAGGGGAGGCTCTGGGGCCAACGTCCTGACTTTC. Amino acids: CASANRGGSGANVLTF.

This clone was recorded once. This sequence joins TRBV28 and TRBJ2-2; 7 bases are shared with TRBD1. The germline CDR1 and CDR2 sequences are MDHEN and SYDVKM. The length of the CDR3 is 17 residues. Trimming cost V 5 bases and J 6 bases; bases outside gene matches: 15. The CDR3 DNA follows: TGTGCCAGCAGTCCTCCCCCGACAGGGACATACGCCGGGGAGCTGTTTTTT. It specifies CASSPPPTGTYAGELFF. The whole variable domain, remainder taken from reference TRBV28 and TRBJ2-2, is DVKVTQSSRYLVKRTGEKVFLECVQDMDHENMFWYRQDPGLGLRLIYFSYDVKMKEKGDIPEGYSVSREKKERFSLILESASTNQTSMYLCASSPPPTGTYAGELFFGEGSRLTVL.

The table lists this clone with a few counts. The chain is built from TRBV10-3 and TRBJ2-7, with 8 bases that match TRBD1. The germline CDR1 and CDR2 sequences are ENHRY and SYGVKD. V dropped 5 bases and J dropped 1; count of bases not matched to a gene: 7. The CDR3 is made up of 15 amino acids. The CDR3 is CAISSDRDLSYEQYF. The CDR3 region has the DNA TGTGCCATCAGTTCGGACAGGGACTTGTCCTACGAGCAGTACTTC.

This clone was seen a few times. The gene calls are TRBV21-1 and TRBJ1-1; the DNA was not used to check the table's D call, TRBD1. TRBV21-1 is given as a pseudogene. This CDR3 has 11 amino acids. The CDR3 DNA is TGTGCCAGCTTGGGGGCCCTGGGGGCTTTCTTT. Residues: CASLGALGAFF.